This T cell receptor beta chain originates from a study of beta chain features in type 1 diabetes. Findings of the study overall: Highly expressing activated T cells could be over-counted with a cDNA template.

Every bit of the isolated RNA underwent reverse transcription, so sequencing read expressed TCRB transcripts. The protocol was immunoSEQ multiplex PCR, while the TCRdb copy is restricted to in-frame clones and leaves out a portion. The sample has roughly 300,000 clones, less than 15% seen once. A note on this clone: Its antigen is not identified.

CDR1 and CDR2 from the germline V gene are MNHEY and SVGAGI. The CDR3 length is 13 residues. V gave up 5 bases and J gave up 9 bases, with 17 bases separating them. The sequence came from a man aged 30 to 39 in good health. The chain employs TRBV6-5 and TRBJ2-7; tentatively, D is TRBD2 (6 bases). The sequenced material came from central memory CD4+ T cells from blood. Here the CDR3 reads CASSEVVLGGQYV. DNA for the CDR3: TGTGCCAGCAGTGAAGTGGTGTTGGGGGGGCAGTACGTC.